This TCR beta chain was identified in a study of cytomegalovirus exposure and HLA in healthy donors (dated by TCRdb to 2016 to 2017). In terms of the full investigation: An earlier analysis of roughly 500 of the donors reported about 300 Gb of sequence data and around 120 million unique TCR beta sequences obtained from some 170 million T cells. Approximately 300 gigabases of sequencing data and roughly 80 million unique TCR sequences made up an early release that covered nearly 650 HLA-typed donors. Among the roughly 390 genotyped donors, approximately 81% belonged to the genetic ancestry cluster associated with self-reported Caucasian donors. The study was designed to test whether signatures of past pathogen exposure could be identified by cataloging public T cell receptors. The T cell repertoires of 700 or so subjects were profiled by immunosequencing and related to cytomegalovirus serostatus. In addition to the first cohort of hundreds of subjects, a separate validation cohort of about 120 different subjects was used. To predict cytomegalovirus infection status, the study brought together high-throughput TCR immunosequencing, statistical association of individual TCRs with disease status, and machine learning. A later analysis re-analyzed previously published TCR beta repertoires from roughly 600 donors and added high-resolution HLA genotyping to study TCR occurrence patterns. The later analysis used no new phenotypic data to find candidate immune exposures, relying instead on TCR beta sequences and their occurrence across donors. To decide whether each TCR beta V gene segment behaved as functional or pseudogenic, an earlier analysis of fewer than 750 of the donors relied on high-throughput TCR beta sequencing. Donor age, sex, ethnicity and CMV serostatus were compiled alongside the repertoire data. Genome-wide SNP genotypes for about 65% of the 666 donors were used in a later genetic analysis, which treated that subset as a discovery cohort. Every discovery cohort repertoire had been produced on one sequencing platform. Class I and class II HLA loci were covered by the typing at four-digit resolution. The number of donors typed differed by locus, with about 629-640 for A, B, C, DRB1 and DQB1, about 500 for DQA1, over 600 for DPA1, and some 440 for DPB1. Four to six DR-DQ haplotypes were handled as single units for association and clustering, since linkage in the cohort was strong. Among about 410 genotyped donors of the cohort, an average of roughly 230,000 unique TCR beta nucleotide sequences was sequenced per donor, of which 15% to 20% were non-productive. General study outcomes and caveats: Correlated functional status among segregating V segments might be attributable to linkage disequilibrium, but an unknown experimental factor could not be ruled out. A later genetic analysis reported fewer N-insertions in productive TCRs among donors in an Asian-associated ancestry cluster than the roughly 720-donor mean. A few of the identified cytomegalovirus-associated TCR beta chains were confirmed in vitro to be specific for cytomegalovirus antigens. In both the original and validation cohorts, the classifier was reported to diagnose cytomegalovirus status with high specificity and sensitivity. Assigning TCR associations to individual alleles was difficult when HLA alleles, especially DR and DQ, strongly co-occurred. In an earlier analysis of several hundred of the donors, most TCR beta V segments were observed in productive rearrangements about 87% or about 30% of the time, broadly matching IMGT annotations. In a later analysis, the rate of TCR association differed among HLA loci, with DRB1 alleles having the most associated TCRs and HLA-C alleles having the fewest. V-gene and J-gene trimming of TCR beta chains was associated with a missense DCLRE1C variant in a later genetic analysis, and the association was replicated in an independent cohort. The cohort was sequenced for TCR beta chains only, and without alpha or paired-chain data the features that could be detected were limited. A group of highly shared sequence variants was considered likely to be a technical artifact of the sequencing pipeline. CMV serostatus was the only immune exposure information available for the cohort. The study gave a list of 150 to 200 TCR beta chains associated with cytomegalovirus. In a later analysis, most CMV-associated TCR beta chains were found to appear HLA-restricted, with HLA associations seemingly driven largely by CMV exposure. Some IMGT-functional V segments, including TRBV6-2 and TRBV6-3, could not be distinguished by the 87-base-pair reads and were therefore excluded. A further reported finding was that TCR beta sequences accurately predicted the HLA-A and HLA-B alleles for most subjects in the first cohort. In a later analysis, HLA-associated TCR beta chains were found to be more clonally expanded and to have lower generation probabilities than equally common non-associated chains. Because HLA typing was missing for some donors at each locus, association tests included only the typed subset. While some public TCRs were present in many individuals, most TCR sequences turned up only very rarely across donors. Presence/absence analyses assumed roughly uniform sequencing depth across donors, an assumption that may not hold. Because counts were too low, more than 15 rarely observed V segments, including chromosome 9 orphons, were left out of the earlier analysis of a few hundred of the donors. In a later analysis, several top co-occurrence clusters were reported to appear linked to parvovirus B19, influenza, CMV and Epstein-Barr virus. At a false discovery rate of 0.05, a later analysis linked around 17,000 TCR beta sequences to specific HLA alleles. The authors suggested that the approach could potentially be extended to other disease states and immunological phenotypes.

Here V drops 5 bases and J drops 4 bases, and the junction holds 8 bases not matched to any gene. Taken from the germline V gene, the CDR1 and CDR2 loops are SGHAT and FQNNGV. The CDR3 measures 15 amino acids from cysteine to phenylalanine. The kept DNA is CDR3 alone, 45 bases in frame from the first base. Receptor libraries were prepared by the immunoSEQ multiplex PCR assay. The multiplex PCR relied on a mix of 60 forward primers for TCR Vbeta segments and 13 reverse primers for TCR Jbeta segments. A multiplex PCR assay on genomic DNA amplified the CDR3 region of rearranged TCR beta genes. Amplified TCR beta libraries were sequenced as 87-base-pair reads on the Illumina HiSeq System. The paper's processing steps were these. A later analysis counted about 80 million unique TCR beta chains across the roughly 700 repertoires, and roughly 11 million of these chains were shared by at least two donors. Raw reads were error-corrected and collapsed into unique sequences by a nearest-neighbor algorithm in which closely related sequences were merged to remove PCR and sequencing errors. CDR3 sequences were aligned to IMGT reference sequences to assign V, D and J gene segments. For a sequence to be retained, a match of at least six nucleotides to both a V gene segment and a J gene segment was required. Rearrangements were classified as productive when the CDR3 lacked stop codons and remained in frame with V and J, and all other rearrangements were classified as non-productive. CDR3 was defined according to IMGT convention as the region running from the second conserved V-encoded cysteine to the conserved J-encoded phenylalanine. The earlier analysis of some 600 of the donors excluded sequences that lacked an unambiguous match to a single V gene segment. An earlier analysis of just under 600 of the donors called V segments functional above 56.7% productive rearrangements and segregating when the between-donor standard deviation exceeded 5%. To diagnose cytomegalovirus status from the catalog of TCR beta chain sequences, a statistical classification framework was built. V and J gene assignment, in a later analysis, came from comparing TCR nucleotide sequences with IMGT/GENE-DB human TR gene sequences. The TCRdist pipeline was used in a later analysis to assign CDR3 sequences and most-parsimonious VDJ recombination scenarios. In a later analysis, each TCR beta chain was defined by its CDR3 amino acid sequence together with its V-gene family, and reads lacking a unique V-gene family were excluded. To address suspected cross-contamination and a sequencing artifact, a later analysis removed 550 to 750 highly shared, low-generation-probability nucleotide sequences. A later analysis calculated a clonal expansion index for each public chain from normalized within-repertoire ranks of inferred template counts. Generation probabilities in a later analysis came from a VDJ recombination model fitted to out-of-frame rearrangements, and those results were checked against IGoR. In a later analysis, TCR-TCR, TCR-HLA and TCR-CMV co-occurrence was scored with hypergeometric tests, and a repertoire-size bias correction was applied to TCR pairs. False discovery rates were estimated in a later analysis by permuting HLA or CMV assignments 20 times. In a later analysis, co-occurring TCRs were grouped using DBSCAN, and TCRdist sequence similarity was added for clustering within HLA-allele-positive subsets. Repertoires with fewer than 30,000 or more than 120,000 public chains were left out of co-occurrence clustering, as were about 5 repertoires with anomalous nucleotide sharing. As stored in TCRdb, this immuneACCESS dataset retains in-frame rearrangements with V and J assigned. A fraction of the clones does not appear; measured against another copy, unresolved V genes explain less than half of the discrepancy, and the remainder lacks a known reason. The DNA was the basis for D and trimming; V, J and clone size are from that table. This sample has 220,000 or so clones in its table, and 60% to 80% of those were observed once. Under 2% of the sample comes from the top ten.

Comment on this clone: Its antigen is unknown. No much larger clone exists at a distance of one base, and base qualities are not known.

The cohort consisted of 600 to 700 healthy bone marrow donors. All cohort members were sampled while nominally healthy, although unrecorded immune exposures were likely present. The donor was CMV seronegative and belonged to the group of several hundred seronegative cohort members. Each donor provided a peripheral blood sample, and peripheral blood mononuclear cells were used for TCR beta sequencing. The Qiagen DNeasy Blood Extraction Kit was used to extract genomic DNA from the blood cell samples. The clonotype originates from a woman aged 25 to 39 in good health and CMV-seronegative. The specimen was PBMCs. This chain joins TRBV11-2 to TRBJ1-1; the central 9 bases match TRBD1. The CDR3 loop reads CASSPNRGQGTEAFF. The nucleotides read TGTGCCAGCAGCCCAAACAGGGGGCAAGGCACTGAAGCTTTCTTT.